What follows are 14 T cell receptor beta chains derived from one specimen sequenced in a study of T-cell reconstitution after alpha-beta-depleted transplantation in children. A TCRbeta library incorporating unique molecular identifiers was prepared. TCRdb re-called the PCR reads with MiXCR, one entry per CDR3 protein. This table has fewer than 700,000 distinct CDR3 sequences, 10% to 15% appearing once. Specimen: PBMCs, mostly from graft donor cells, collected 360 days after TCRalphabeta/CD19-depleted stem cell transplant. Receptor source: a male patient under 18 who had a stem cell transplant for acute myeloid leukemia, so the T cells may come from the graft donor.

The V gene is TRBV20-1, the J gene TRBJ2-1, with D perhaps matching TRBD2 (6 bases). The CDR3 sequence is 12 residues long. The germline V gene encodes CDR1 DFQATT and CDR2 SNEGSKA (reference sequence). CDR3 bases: TGCGTTAGCGGTCCAGAGTACAATGAGCAGTTCTTC. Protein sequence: CVSGPEYNEQFF.

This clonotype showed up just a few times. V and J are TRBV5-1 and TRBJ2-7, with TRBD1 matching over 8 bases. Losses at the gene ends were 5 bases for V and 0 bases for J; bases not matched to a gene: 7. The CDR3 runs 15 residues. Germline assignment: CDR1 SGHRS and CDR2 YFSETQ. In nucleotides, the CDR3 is TGCGCCAGCAGACTGGGACAGGAGAGCTCCTACGAGCAGTACTTC. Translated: CASRLGQESSYEQYF.

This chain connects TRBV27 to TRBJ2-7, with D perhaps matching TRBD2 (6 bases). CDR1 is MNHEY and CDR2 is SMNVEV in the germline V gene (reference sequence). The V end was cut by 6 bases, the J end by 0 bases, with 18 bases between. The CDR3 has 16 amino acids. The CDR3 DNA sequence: TGTGCCAGCAGCTTCTCGGCGGGACCTGGCTCCTACGAGCAGTACTTC. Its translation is CASSFSAGPGSYEQYF.

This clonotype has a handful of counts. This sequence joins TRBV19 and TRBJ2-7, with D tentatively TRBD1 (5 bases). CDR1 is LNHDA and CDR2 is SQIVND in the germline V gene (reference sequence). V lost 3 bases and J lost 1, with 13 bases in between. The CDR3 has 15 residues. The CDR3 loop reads CASSIFGAQSYEQYF. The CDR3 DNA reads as TGTGCCAGTAGTATTTTTGGGGCTCAATCCTACGAGCAGTACTTC. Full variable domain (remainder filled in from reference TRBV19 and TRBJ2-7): DGGITQSPKYLFRKEGQNVTLSCEQNLNHDAMYWYRQDPGQGLRLIYYSQIVNDFQKGDIAEGYSVSREKKESFPLTVTSAQKNPTAFYLCASSIFGAQSYEQYFGPGTRLTVT.

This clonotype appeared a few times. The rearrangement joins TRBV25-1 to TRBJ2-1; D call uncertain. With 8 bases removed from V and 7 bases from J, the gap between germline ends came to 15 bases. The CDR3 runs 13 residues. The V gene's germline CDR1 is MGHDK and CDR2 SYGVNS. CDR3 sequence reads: CASSRPGRNEQFF. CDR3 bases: TGTGCCAGCTCCCGGCCAGGCCGGAATGAGCAGTTCTTC. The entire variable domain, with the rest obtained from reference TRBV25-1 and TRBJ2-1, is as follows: EADIYQTPRYLVIGTGKKITLECSQTMGHDKMYWYQQDPGMELHLIHYSYGVNSTEKGDLSSESTVSRIRTEHFPLTLESARPSHTSQYLCASSRPGRNEQFFGPGTRLTVL.

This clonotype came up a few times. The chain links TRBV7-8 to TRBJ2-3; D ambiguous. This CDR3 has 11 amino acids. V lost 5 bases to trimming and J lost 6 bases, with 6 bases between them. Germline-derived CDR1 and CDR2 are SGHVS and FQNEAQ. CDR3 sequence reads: CASSTLDTQYF. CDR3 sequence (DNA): TGTGCCAGCAGCACCCTCGATACGCAGTATTTT.

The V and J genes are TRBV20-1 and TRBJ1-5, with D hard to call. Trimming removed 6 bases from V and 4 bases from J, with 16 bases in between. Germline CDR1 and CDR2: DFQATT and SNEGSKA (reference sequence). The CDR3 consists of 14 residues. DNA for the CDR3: TGCAGTGCAACCGGCCCTCTAGGAAATCAGCCCCAGCATTTT. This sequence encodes CSATGPLGNQPQHF.

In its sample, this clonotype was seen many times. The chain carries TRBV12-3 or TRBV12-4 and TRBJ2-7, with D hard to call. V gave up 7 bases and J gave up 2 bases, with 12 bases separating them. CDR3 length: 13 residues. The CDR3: CASKPTATYEQYF. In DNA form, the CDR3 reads TGTGCCAGCAAACCGACCGCCACCTACGAGCAGTACTTC.

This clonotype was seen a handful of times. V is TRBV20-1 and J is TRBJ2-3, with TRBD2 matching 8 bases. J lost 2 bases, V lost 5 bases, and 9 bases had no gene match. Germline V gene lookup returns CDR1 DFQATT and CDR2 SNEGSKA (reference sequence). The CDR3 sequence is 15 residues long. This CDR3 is CSAPSGSGNTDTQYF. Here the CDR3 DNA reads TGCAGTGCTCCGAGCGGGAGCGGGAACACAGATACGCAGTATTTT.

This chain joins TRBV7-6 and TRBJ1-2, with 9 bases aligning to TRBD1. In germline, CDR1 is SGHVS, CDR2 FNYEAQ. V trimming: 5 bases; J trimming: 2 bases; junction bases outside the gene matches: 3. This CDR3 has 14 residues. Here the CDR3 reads CASSQDRGNYGYTF. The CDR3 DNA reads TGTGCCAGCAGCCAGGACAGGGGAAACTATGGCTACACCTTC.

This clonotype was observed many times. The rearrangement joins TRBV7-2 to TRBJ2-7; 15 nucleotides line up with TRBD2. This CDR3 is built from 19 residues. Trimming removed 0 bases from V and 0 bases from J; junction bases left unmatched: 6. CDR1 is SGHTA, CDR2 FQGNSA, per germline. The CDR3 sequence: CASSLAGLAGGPLSYEQYF. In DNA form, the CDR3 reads TGTGCCAGCAGCTTAGCGGGACTAGCGGGAGGACCCCTCTCCTACGAGCAGTACTTC. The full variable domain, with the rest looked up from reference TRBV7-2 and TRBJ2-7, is GAGVSQSPSNKVTEKGKDVELRCDPISGHTALYWYRQSLGQGLEFLIYFQGNSAPDKSGLPSDRFSAERTGGSVSTLTIQRTQQEDSAVYLCASSLAGLAGGPLSYEQYFGPGTRLTVT.

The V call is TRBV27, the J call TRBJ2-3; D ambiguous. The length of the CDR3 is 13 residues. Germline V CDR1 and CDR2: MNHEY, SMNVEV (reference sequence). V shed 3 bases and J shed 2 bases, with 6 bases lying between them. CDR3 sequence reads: CASSFWTTDTQYF. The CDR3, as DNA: TGTGCCAGCAGTTTTTGGACCACAGATACGCAGTATTTT.

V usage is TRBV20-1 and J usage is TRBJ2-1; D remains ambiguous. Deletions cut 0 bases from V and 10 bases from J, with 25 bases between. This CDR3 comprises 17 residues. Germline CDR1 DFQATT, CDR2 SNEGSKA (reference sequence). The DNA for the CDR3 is TGCAGTGCTAGAGATCGGGCAAGCCTTTTATCACATCCAGAGCAGTTCTTC. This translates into CSARDRASLLSHPEQFF.

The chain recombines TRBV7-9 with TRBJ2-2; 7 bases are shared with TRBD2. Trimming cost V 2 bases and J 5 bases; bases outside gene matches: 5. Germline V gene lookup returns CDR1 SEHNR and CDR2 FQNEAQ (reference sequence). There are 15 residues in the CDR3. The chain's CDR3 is CASSLWTRVTGELFF. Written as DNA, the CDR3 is TGTGCCAGCAGCTTATGGACTAGAGTGACCGGGGAGCTGTTTTTT.